This T cell receptor (beta chain) appears in the sequencing data of a study of shared clonotypes between healthy human individuals. The study's findings and limits: Tissues were not sampled, only blood, and their repertoires likely differ.

Replicate PCRs for sorted subsets used 200 ng DNA; this equaled tens of thousands of T cell genomes. The assay was immunoSEQ multiplex PCR, and TCRdb's table has in-frame clones only and misses some. The sample records about 980,000 clones, around 80% being singletons. This clone was counted a few times. Its specificity is unknown. CDR3 length equals 11 residues. Germline assignment: CDR1 SGHRS and CDR2 YFSETQ. The V gene lost 5 bases and the J gene lost 7 bases, with 9 bases spanning the gap. The receptor was isolated from a young man in good health. The chain is built from TRBV5-1 and TRBJ1-2; D remains ambiguous. Material for sequencing was memory CD4+ T cells sorted from blood. The subset: CD45RA-negative fraction. The CDR3 loop reads CASRQVFGYTF. The DNA for the CDR3 is TGCGCCAGCAGGCAGGTGTTTGGCTACACCTTC.